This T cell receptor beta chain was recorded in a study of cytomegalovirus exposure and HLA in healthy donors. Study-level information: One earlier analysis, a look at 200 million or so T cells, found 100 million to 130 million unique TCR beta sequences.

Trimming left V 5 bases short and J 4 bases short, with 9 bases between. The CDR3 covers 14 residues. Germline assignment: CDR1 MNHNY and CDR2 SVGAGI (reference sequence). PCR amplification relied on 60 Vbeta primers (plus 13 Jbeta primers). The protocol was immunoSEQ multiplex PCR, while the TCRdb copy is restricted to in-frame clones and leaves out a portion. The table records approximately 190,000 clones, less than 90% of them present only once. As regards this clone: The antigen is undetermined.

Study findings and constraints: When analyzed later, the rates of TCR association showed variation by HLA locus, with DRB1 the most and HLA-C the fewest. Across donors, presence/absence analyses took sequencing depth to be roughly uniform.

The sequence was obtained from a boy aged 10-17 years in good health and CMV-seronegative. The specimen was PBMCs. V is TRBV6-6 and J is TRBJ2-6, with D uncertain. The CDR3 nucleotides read TGTGCCAGCAGTCGCGGAGCGGGGGCCAACGTCCTGACTTTC. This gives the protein CASSRGAGANVLTF.